Listed below are T cell receptor beta chains from one sample, sequenced in a study of cytomegalovirus exposure and HLA in healthy donors. Here immunoSEQ multiplex PCR was the method, and the copy in TCRdb shows in-frame clones only, minus some. The sample lists approximately 170,000 clones; under 95% were seen once. The sequencing sample was made of PBMCs. The receptors stem from a woman aged 18-29 years in good health and CMV-seropositive. The CDR3 runs from the conserved cysteine through the conserved F or W. The D gene is left open where the match is weak. Rows may omit the clone size; those that give it use once, few, many or a size class.

.	TRBV28	.	TRBJ2-4	TGTGCCAGCAGTACTGGACACTCTATCATTCAGTACTTC	CASSTGHSIIQYF
.	TRBV19	.	TRBJ1-5	TGTGCCACCCAAGGGGTGAATCAGCCCCAGCATTTT	CATQGVNQPQHF
.	TRBV4-2	.	TRBJ1-2	TGTGCCAGCAGCCAAGTAGGCGGAGGCTACACCTTC	CASSQVGGGYTF
.	TRBV5-1	.	TRBJ2-7	TGCGCCAGCAACCCGGGACTTCCTCCCTACGAGCAGTACTTC	CASNPGLPPYEQYF
.	TRBV28	.	TRBJ1-5	TGTGCCAGCACCCTCGAAACAGGATCAGGGGAGCCCCAGCATTTT	CASTLETGSGEPQHF
.	TRBV13	.	TRBJ2-5	TGTGCCAGCAGCTTAGGCCCAGGGGAGACCCAGTACTTC	CASSLGPGETQYF
.	TRBV7-8	TRBD1	TRBJ1-2	TGTGCCAGCAGCCCCCTCGGACAGGGAAATGGAGGGTACACCTTC	CASSPLGQGNGGYTF
.	TRBV10-1	.	TRBJ2-2	TGCGCCAGGGAGGCCGGTAGCGGGAACACCGGGGAGCTGTTTTTT	CAREAGSGNTGELFF
once	TRBV29-1	.	TRBJ1-2	TGCAGCGCCGGACTAGGGGCCAACTATGGCTACACCTTC	CSAGLGANYGYTF
once	TRBV7-9	TRBD2	TRBJ2-2	TGTGCCAGCAGCAAAGGACTAGTTGCCGGGGAGCTGTTTTTT	CASSKGLVAGELFF
.	TRBV15	TRBD1	TRBJ1-2	TGTGCCACCAGTCGGGACAGGATAAACTATGGCTACACCTTC	CATSRDRINYGYTF
.	TRBV25-1	.	TRBJ2-2	TGTGCCAGCAGTATCCGAAGCTATCCCCTCCCCGGGGAGCTGTTTTTT	CASSIRSYPLPGELFF
.	TRBV14	TRBD2	TRBJ2-5	TGTGCCAGCAGGTGGGGAAACCTAGCGGGCATTCAAGAGACCCAGTACTTC	CASRWGNLAGIQETQYF
.	TRBV14	.	TRBJ1-1	TGTGCCAGCAGCACCCTCAGGGGTCGGGACACTGAAGCTTTCTTT	CASSTLRGRDTEAFF
.	TRBV4-3	.	TRBJ2-7	TGCGCCAGCAGCCCAGCTAGGTCCTACGAGCAGTACTTC	CASSPARSYEQYF
.	TRBV28	TRBD2	TRBJ2-3	TGTGCCAGCAGTGCGAGCGGGGCCGGGGATACGCAGTATTTT	CASSASGAGDTQYF
.	TRBV7-9	TRBD1	TRBJ1-1	TGTGCCAGCAGCCCGACGACAGGGCTGAACACTGAAGCTTTCTTT	CASSPTTGLNTEAFF
.	TRBV14	.	TRBJ2-7	TGTGCCAGCAGCCAAGCGAGCTCCTACGAGCAGTACTTC	CASSQASSYEQYF
.	TRBV18	.	TRBJ1-2	TGTGCCAGCTCACCACAGGGACTAAGCTATGGCTACACCTTC	CASSPQGLSYGYTF
.	TRBV15	TRBD2	TRBJ2-2	TGTGCCACCAGCAGGCCCCCGGGACTAGCGGGAGATTGGGCCGGGGAGCTGTTTTTT	CATSRPPGLAGDWAGELFF
.	TRBV5-1	TRBD2	TRBJ2-1	TGCGCCAGCAGCTTGGAGGCGGGGGGGCCGAAAAATGAGCAGTTCTTC	CASSLEAGGPKNEQFF
.	TRBV28	.	TRBJ1-5	TGTGCCAGCAGTTTCCCCCCTTTTAATCAGCCCCAGCATTTT	CASSFPPFNQPQHF
.	TRBV7-2	.	TRBJ1-6	TGTGCCAGCAGCTTAGGCTCCGGGAGGGGTTCGCGTAAGATCCACTTT	CASSLGSGRGSRKIHF
.	TRBV28	TRBD2	TRBJ2-2	TGTGCCAGCACCCTAGGGACTAGCGGGAGAGTCTCGAACACCGGGGAGCTGTTTTTT	CASTLGTSGRVSNTGELFF
once	TRBV6-5	.	TRBJ1-1	TGTGCCAGCAGTTACTCGAGGACACAGATGAACACTGAAGCTTTCTTT	CASSYSRTQMNTEAFF
.	TRBV6-5	TRBD1	TRBJ1-2	TGTGCCAGCAGTTACGTACAGACAGGGGATGATGGCTACACCTTC	CASSYVQTGDDGYTF
.	TRBV5-1	TRBD1	TRBJ2-1	TGCGCCAGCGGGCGACTCCGGGACAGGGGTTTGGTTGAGCAGTTCTTC	CASGRLRDRGLVEQFF
.	TRBV6-7	TRBD1	TRBJ2-7	TGTGCCAGCAGTACCCGACAGGGAGCCTACGAGCAGTACTTC	CASSTRQGAYEQYF
.	TRBV6-5	.	TRBJ1-2	TGTGCCAGCAGTTACTCGGCGGCGCCTAACTATGGCTACACCTTC	CASSYSAAPNYGYTF
.	TRBV9	.	TRBJ1-3	TGTGCCAGCAGCGGTAGTAAGGGGGGGTCTGGAAACACCATATATTTT	CASSGSKGGSGNTIYF
.	TRBV5-6	TRBD1	TRBJ1-5	TGTGCCAGCAGCTTGGGACAGGGTGATCAGCCCCAGCATTTT	CASSLGQGDQPQHF
.	TRBV7-9	.	TRBJ1-5	TGTGCCAGCAGCTTAGCTCAGGGTCAGCCCCAGCATTTT	CASSLAQGQPQHF
.	TRBV5-5	TRBD1	TRBJ1-5	TGTGCCAGCAGCTATTGGGACAGCTTATATCAGCCCCAGCATTTT	CASSYWDSLYQPQHF
.	TRBV4-2	.	TRBJ2-7	TGTGCCAGCGTGACTAGAGGCCGTGCCTACGAGCAGTACTTC	CASVTRGRAYEQYF
once	TRBV2	TRBD2	TRBJ2-2	TGTGCCAGCGGGGGACTAGCGGGTTACACCGGGGAGCTGTTTTTT	CASGGLAGYTGELFF
.	TRBV15	.	TRBJ2-6	TGTGCCACCACCCCGGGAGGGTTGGTTAGTACAGGGGACCCTAACTCTGGGGCCAACGTCCTGACTTTC	CATTPGGLVSTGDPNSGANVLTF